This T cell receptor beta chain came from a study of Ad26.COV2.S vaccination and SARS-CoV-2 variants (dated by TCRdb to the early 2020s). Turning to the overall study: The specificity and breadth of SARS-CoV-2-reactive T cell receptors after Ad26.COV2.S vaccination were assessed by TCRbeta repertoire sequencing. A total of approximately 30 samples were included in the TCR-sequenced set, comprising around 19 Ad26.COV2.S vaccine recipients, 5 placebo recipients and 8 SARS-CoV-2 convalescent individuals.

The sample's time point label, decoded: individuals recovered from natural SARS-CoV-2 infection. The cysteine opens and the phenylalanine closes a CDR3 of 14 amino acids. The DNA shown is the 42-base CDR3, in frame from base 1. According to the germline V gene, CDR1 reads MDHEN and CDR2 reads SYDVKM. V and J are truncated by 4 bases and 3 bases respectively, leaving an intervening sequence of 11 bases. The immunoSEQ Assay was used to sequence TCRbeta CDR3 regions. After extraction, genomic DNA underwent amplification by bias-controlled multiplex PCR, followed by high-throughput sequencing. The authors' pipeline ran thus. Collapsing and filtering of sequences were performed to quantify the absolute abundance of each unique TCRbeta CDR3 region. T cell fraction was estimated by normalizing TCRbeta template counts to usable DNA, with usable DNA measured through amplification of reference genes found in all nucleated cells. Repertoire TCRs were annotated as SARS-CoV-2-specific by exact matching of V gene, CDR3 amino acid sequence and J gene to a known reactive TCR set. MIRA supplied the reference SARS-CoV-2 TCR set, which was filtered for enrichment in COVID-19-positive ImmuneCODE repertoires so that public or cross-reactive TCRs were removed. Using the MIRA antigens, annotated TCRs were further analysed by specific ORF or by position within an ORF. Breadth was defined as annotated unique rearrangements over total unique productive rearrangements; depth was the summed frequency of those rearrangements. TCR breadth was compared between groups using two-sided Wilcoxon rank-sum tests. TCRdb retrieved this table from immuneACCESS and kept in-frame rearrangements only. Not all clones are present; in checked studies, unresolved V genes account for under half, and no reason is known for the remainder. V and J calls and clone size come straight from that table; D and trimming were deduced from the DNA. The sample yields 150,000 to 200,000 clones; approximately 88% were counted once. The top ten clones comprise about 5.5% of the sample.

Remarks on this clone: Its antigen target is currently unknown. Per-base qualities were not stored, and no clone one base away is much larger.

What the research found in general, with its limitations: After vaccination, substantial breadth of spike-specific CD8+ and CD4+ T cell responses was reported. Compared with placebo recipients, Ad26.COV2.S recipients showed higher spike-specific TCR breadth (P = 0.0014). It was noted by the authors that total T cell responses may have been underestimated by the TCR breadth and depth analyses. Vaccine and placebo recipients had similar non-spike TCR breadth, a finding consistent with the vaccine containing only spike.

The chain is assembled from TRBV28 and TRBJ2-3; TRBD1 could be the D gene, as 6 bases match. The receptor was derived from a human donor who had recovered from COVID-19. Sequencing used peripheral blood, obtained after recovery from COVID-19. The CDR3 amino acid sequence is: CASSSGTKTDTQYF. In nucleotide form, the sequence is TGTGCCAGCAGTTCCGGGACAAAAACAGATACGCAGTATTTT.